These 23 T cell receptor beta chains share one sample of origin, sequenced in a study of T cell responses to AZD1222 COVID-19 vaccine. The assay was immunoSEQ multiplex PCR, and TCRdb's table has in-frame clones only and misses some. There are around 78,000 clones in the sample; about nine tenths occur only once, and roughly 3.9% lies in the top ten. Sequences were derived from peripheral blood, sampled on day 0 of AZD1222 vaccination. These receptors were obtained from an adult in good health.

The V call is TRBV4-1, the J call TRBJ1-6; maybe TRBD1 (5 bases). This CDR3 is 15 amino acids long. Trimming pared 0 bases from V and 6 bases from J, leaving 9 bases between. From germline, CDR1 is MGHRA and CDR2 YSYEKL. This chain's CDR3 is CASSQDYQGNSPLHF. The CDR3 region has the DNA TGCGCCAGCAGCCAAGATTACCAGGGTAATTCACCCCTCCACTTT.

V gene TRBV7-9 combines with J gene TRBJ2-1; D is possibly TRBD1 (6 bases). The CDR3 consists of 16 residues. Germline V gene lookup returns CDR1 SEHNR and CDR2 FQNEAQ (reference sequence). V was shortened by 4 bases and J by 8 bases, with 21 bases between the two germline ends. CDR3 sequence: CASSSNLRGSVDEQFF. The CDR3 nucleotides are TGTGCCAGCAGCTCAAACCTCAGGGGTTCGGTCGATGAGCAGTTCTTC.

The rearrangement links TRBV28 to TRBJ1-6, with TRBD1 matching over 8 bases. The CDR3 totals 14 residues. Unmatched junction bases numbered 6, after V lost 6 bases and J lost 8 bases. Germline CDR1 MDHEN, CDR2 SYDVKM. For the CDR3, the DNA is TGTGCCAGCAGGGAGGACAGGGTAGATTCACCCCTCCACTTT. Amino acid sequence: CASREDRVDSPLHF.

The V call is TRBV24-1, the J call TRBJ2-1; 11 bases agree with TRBD2. The CDR3 sequence is 14 residues long. The ends lost 9 bases at V and 8 bases at J; junction bases unmatched: 8. The germline V gene has CDR1 KGHDR and CDR2 SFDVKD. The CDR3 DNA reads TGTGCCACCCGTCCGACTAGCGGGACCTATGAGCAGTTCTTC. This sequence encodes CATRPTSGTYEQFF.

The chain recombines TRBV12-3 or TRBV12-4 with TRBJ2-1; D call uncertain. V lost 4 bases to trimming and J lost 1 base, with 5 bases between them. The CDR3 is 13 residues long. This CDR3 reads CASSSLSYNEQFF. In DNA, the CDR3 is TGTGCCAGCAGTTCCCTGTCCTACAATGAGCAGTTCTTC.

V gene TRBV27 combines with J gene TRBJ2-7; TRBD1 agrees at 8 bases. CDR3 length: 16 residues. The germline V gene encodes CDR1 MNHEY and CDR2 SMNVEV (reference sequence). The V gene end was trimmed by 3 bases and the J gene end by 3 bases; junction bases not matched to a gene: 10. The CDR3 region has the DNA TGTGCCAGCAGTTTTGGCACAGGGGGTAGCCTCTACGAGCAGTACTTC. Encoded protein: CASSFGTGGSLYEQYF.

The chain joins TRBV5-1 to TRBJ2-7, with 7 bases lining up with TRBD1. Germline V gene lookup returns CDR1 SGHRS and CDR2 YFSETQ. Unmatched junction bases numbered 5, after V lost 4 bases and J lost 4 bases. The length of the CDR3 is 13 residues. The CDR3 protein is CASSRTGVYEQYF. The CDR3 DNA follows: TGCGCCAGCAGCAGAACAGGGGTTTACGAGCAGTACTTC.

The chain employs TRBV2 and TRBJ2-5, with 10 nucleotides matching TRBD1. J gave up 4 bases and V 2 bases, and 4 bases lay outside the gene matches. This CDR3 is 15 amino acids long. Germline V gene data show CDR1 as SNHLY and CDR2 as FYNNEI. CDR3 sequence reads: CASSEHGQGGETQYF. The CDR3 DNA reads TGTGCCAGCAGTGAACACGGACAGGGGGGAGAGACCCAGTACTTC. Supplemented by reference TRBV2 and TRBJ2-5, the full variable domain reads EPEVTQTPSHQVTQMGQEVILRCVPISNHLYFYWYRQILGQKVEFLVSFYNNEISEKSEIFDDQFSVERPDGSNFTLKIRSTKLEDSAMYFCASSEHGQGGETQYFGPGTRLLVL.

This clone was found a few times. The chain employs TRBV5-1 and TRBJ1-2; D perhaps matches TRBD1 (5 bases). The germline V and J ends were trimmed by 3 bases and 0 bases, with 15 bases remaining between them. The CDR3 runs to 16 residues. Germline CDR1 SGHRS, CDR2 YFSETQ. The CDR3 DNA reads as TGCGCCAGCAGCTCGACTTCCGGGGCTACTAACTATGGCTACACCTTC. Its translation is CASSSTSGATNYGYTF. Using reference TRBV5-1 and TRBJ1-2 for the parts outside the CDR3, the full variable domain is KAGVTQTPRYLIKTRGQQVTLSCSPISGHRSVSWYQQTPGQGLQFLFEYFSETQRNKGNFPGRFSGRQFSNSRSEMNVSTLELGDSALYLCASSSTSGATNYGYTFGSGTRLTVV.

The rearrangement uses TRBV19 and TRBJ1-3, with D unclear. The CDR3 is 13 amino acids. Germline loops: CDR1 LNHDA, CDR2 SQIVND (reference sequence). V shed 7 bases and J shed 4 bases, with 11 bases lying between them. This CDR3 reads CASNTGGGNTIYF. CDR3 sequence (DNA): TGTGCCAGTAATACCGGAGGAGGAAACACCATATATTTT.

This sequence joins TRBV6-5 and TRBJ1-1; the D gene is possibly TRBD1 (6 bases). V was shortened by 2 bases and J by 1 base, with 11 bases between the two germline ends. The CDR3 has 15 residues. From germline, CDR1 is MNHEY and CDR2 SVGAGI. The CDR3 nucleotides read TGTGCCAGCAGTTACCACGGAGGGGGGAACACTGAAGCTTTCTTT. Translation: CASSYHGGGNTEAFF.

The rearrangement links TRBV24-1 to TRBJ1-2; no reliable D call. This CDR3 is built from 16 residues. V was cut by 4 bases and J by 3 bases, with 17 bases left in between. Germline assignment: CDR1 KGHDR and CDR2 SFDVKD. As DNA, the CDR3 is TGTGCCACCAGTGACAATCGAGCCGTCCGGGACTATGGCTACACCTTC. Its translation: CATSDNRAVRDYGYTF.

The chain is built from TRBV30 and TRBJ1-6, with a tentative D call TRBD1 (6 bases). This CDR3 is 13 amino acids long. The germline gives CDR1 GTSNPN, CDR2 SVGIG (reference sequence). V lost 0 bases, J lost 8 bases, and 8 bases lay in between. The CDR3 protein is CAWSVQGDSPLHF. The CDR3 nucleotides are TGTGCCTGGAGTGTACAGGGAGATTCACCCCTCCACTTT.

This chain uses TRBV25-1 with TRBJ2-7; D may match TRBD1 or TRBD2 (5 bases each). CDR1 is MGHDK, CDR2 SYGVNS, per germline. V was pared by 1 base and J by 0 bases, with 13 bases between. The CDR3 has 16 amino acids. The DNA for the CDR3 is TGTGCCAGCAGTGAATCCGGGACGGCGTCCTCCTACGAGCAGTACTTC. This encodes CASSESGTASSYEQYF.

This clone was counted a few times. The rearrangement uses TRBV2 and TRBJ1-1; no definite D call. The CDR3 runs 15 residues. Germline V gives CDR1 SNHLY, CDR2 FYNNEI. Trimming left V 3 bases short and J 10 bases short, with 21 bases between. The CDR3: CASSDSAGGQSLAFF. The CDR3 bases are TGTGCCAGCAGTGATTCCGCGGGTGGTCAATCTCTAGCTTTCTTT.

The rearrangement uses TRBV5-6 and TRBJ2-7; no definite D call. The CDR3 length is 15 residues. Germline CDR1 reads SGHDT; CDR2 reads YYEEEE. Trimming took off 0 bases at V and 0 bases at J, with 10 bases between the two ends. The CDR3 DNA reads TGTGCCAGCAGCTTGGTGACGGAAGGCTCCTACGAGCAGTACTTC. Translating it yields CASSLVTEGSYEQYF.

CDR3 sequence reads: CASSLIQGSTEAFF. The CDR3 DNA is TGTGCCAGCAGCTTAATCCAGGGGTCCACTGAAGCTTTCTTT. This chain connects TRBV7-2 to TRBJ1-1; D is possibly TRBD1 (6 bases). Germline lookup yields CDR1 SGHTA and CDR2 FQGNSA. Trimming stripped 2 bases from V and 4 bases from J, with 11 bases between. This CDR3 contains 14 residues.

This rearrangement joins TRBV20-1 to TRBJ2-7; TRBD1 agrees at 7 bases. Per the germline V gene, CDR1 is DFQATT and CDR2 is SNEGSKA (reference sequence). The CDR3 is made up of 13 amino acids. The V and J ends lost 3 bases and 2 bases, in that order; junction bases with no gene match: 4. The chain's CDR3 is CSASQGGPYEQYF. Here the CDR3 DNA reads TGCAGTGCTAGTCAAGGGGGCCCCTACGAGCAGTACTTC.

The rearrangement uses TRBV5-5 and TRBJ1-5; 11 nucleotides match TRBD1. Germline-derived CDR1 and CDR2 are SGHKS and YYEKEE (reference sequence). There are 16 residues in the CDR3. The trim removed 4 bases at V and 3 bases at J, leaving 6 bases unmatched. For the CDR3, the DNA is TGTGCCAGCAGCCCAGGGACAGGGGGGACCAATCAGCCCCAGCATTTT. Encoded protein: CASSPGTGGTNQPQHF.

The rearrangement joins TRBV5-6 to TRBJ1-2, with D tentatively TRBD1 (6 bases). Trimming stripped 1 base from V and 4 bases from J, with 14 bases between. Germline V gives CDR1 SGHDT, CDR2 YYEEEE. This CDR3 is built from 15 residues. This CDR3 is CASSLTSTGLYGYTF. CDR3 sequence (DNA): TGTGCCAGCAGCTTGACCTCGACAGGCCTCTATGGCTACACCTTC.

This chain joins TRBV7-5 and TRBJ1-2; the table's D call TRBD1 went unverified against the DNA. TRBV7-5 is deemed a pseudogene. This CDR3 has 15 residues. Here the CDR3 reads CARSTRQGADFGYTF. Here the CDR3 DNA reads TGTGCCAGAAGCACCCGACAGGGGGCCGATTTCGGCTACACCTTC.

In its sample, this clone was seen once. The rearrangement joins TRBV7-3 to TRBJ2-2; D not resolved. The CDR3 consists of 14 residues. Trimming stripped 3 bases from V and 6 bases from J, with 11 bases between. CDR1 is SGHTA and CDR2 is FQGTGA in the germline V gene. For the CDR3, the DNA is TGTGCCAGCAGCTTGGGCCCAAACCCCGGGGAGCTGTTTTTT. Its protein is CASSLGPNPGELFF.

V is TRBV7-8 and J is TRBJ2-3; 11 bases fit TRBD2. CDR3 size: 17 residues. In germline, CDR1 is SGHVS, CDR2 FQNEAQ. Losses at the gene ends were 5 bases for V and 0 bases for J; bases not matched to a gene: 7. The DNA for the CDR3 is TGTGCCAGCAGCCCCCTAGCGGGGGGCCCTAGCACAGATACGCAGTATTTT. It encodes CASSPLAGGPSTDTQYF.